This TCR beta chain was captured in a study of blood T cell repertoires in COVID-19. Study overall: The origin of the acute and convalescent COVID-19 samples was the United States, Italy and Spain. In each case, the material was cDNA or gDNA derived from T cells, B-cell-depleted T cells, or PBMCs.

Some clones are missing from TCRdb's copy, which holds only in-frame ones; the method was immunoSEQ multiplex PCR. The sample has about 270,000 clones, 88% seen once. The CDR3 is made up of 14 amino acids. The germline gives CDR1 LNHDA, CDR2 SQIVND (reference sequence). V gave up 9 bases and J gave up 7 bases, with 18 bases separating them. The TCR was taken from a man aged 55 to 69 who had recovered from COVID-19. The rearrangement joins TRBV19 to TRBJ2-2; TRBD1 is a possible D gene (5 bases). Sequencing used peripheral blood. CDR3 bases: TGTGCCAGCTATGACAGACGACTTGGCGGGGAGCTGTTTTTT. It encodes CASYDRRLGGELFF.